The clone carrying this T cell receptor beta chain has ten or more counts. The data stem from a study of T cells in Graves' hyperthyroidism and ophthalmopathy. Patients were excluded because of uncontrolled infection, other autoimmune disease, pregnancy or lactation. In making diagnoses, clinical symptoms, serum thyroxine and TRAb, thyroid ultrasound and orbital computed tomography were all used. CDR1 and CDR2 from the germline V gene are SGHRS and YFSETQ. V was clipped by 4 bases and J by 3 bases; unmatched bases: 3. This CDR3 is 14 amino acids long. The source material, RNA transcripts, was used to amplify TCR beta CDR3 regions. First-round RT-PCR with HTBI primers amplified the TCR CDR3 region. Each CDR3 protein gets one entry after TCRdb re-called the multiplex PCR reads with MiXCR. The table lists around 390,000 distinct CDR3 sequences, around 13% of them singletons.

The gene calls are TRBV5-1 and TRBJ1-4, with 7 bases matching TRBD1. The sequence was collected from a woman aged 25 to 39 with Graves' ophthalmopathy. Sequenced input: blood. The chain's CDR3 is CASSEGAANEKLFF. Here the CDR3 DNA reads TGCGCCAGCAGCGAGGGGGCGGCTAATGAAAAACTGTTTTTT.